This section outlines one T cell receptor (beta chain) sequence together with its context. The antigen this receptor binds is unknown. Germline is not matched at one junction end, which may reflect a read error. These data come from a study of cytomegalovirus exposure and HLA in healthy donors (TCRdb year 2017). Study-wide context: An earlier analysis of roughly 500 of the donors reported approximately 290 Gb of sequence data and around 110 million unique TCR beta sequences from some 180 million T cells. An early release covering 550 to 650 HLA-typed donors comprised approximately 300 gigabases of sequencing data and around 80 million unique TCR sequences. Among the roughly 400 genotyped donors, approximately 77% belonged to the genetic ancestry cluster associated with self-reported Caucasian donors. The aim of the study was to test whether cataloging public T cell receptors could identify signatures of past pathogen exposure. The study used immunosequencing to profile the T cell repertoires of about 670 subjects and linked those repertoires to cytomegalovirus serostatus. A separate validation cohort of over 95 different subjects was used in addition to the roughly 620-subject first cohort. To predict cytomegalovirus infection status, the study brought together high-throughput TCR immunosequencing, statistical association of individual TCRs with disease status, and machine learning. In a later analysis, previously published TCR beta repertoires from several hundred donors were re-analyzed and high-resolution HLA genotyping was added so that TCR occurrence patterns could be studied. Rather than drawing on any new phenotypic data, the later analysis identified candidate immune exposures from TCR beta sequences and the way those sequences occurred across donors. To decide whether each TCR beta V gene segment behaved as functional or pseudogenic, an earlier analysis of fewer than 750 of the donors relied on high-throughput TCR beta sequencing. Donor age, sex, ethnicity and CMV serostatus were compiled together with the repertoire data. A later genetic analysis used genome-wide SNP genotypes for about 65% of the roughly 700 donors, treating that subset as a discovery cohort. All discovery cohort repertoires had been generated on a single sequencing platform. Class I and class II HLA loci were covered by the typing at four-digit resolution. The number of donors typed differed by locus, with 629-630 for A, B, C, DRB1 and DQB1, around 500 for DQA1, approximately 580 for DPA1, and some 440 for DPB1. A few DR-DQ haplotypes were handled as single units for association and clustering because linkage in the cohort was strong. Across around 400 genotyped donors of the cohort, an average of about 240,000 unique TCR beta nucleotide sequences per donor were sequenced, and 15% to 20% of those sequences were non-productive.

The cysteine opens and the phenylalanine closes a CDR3 of 13 amino acids. Only the CDR3 region is kept as DNA, spanning 39 bases read in frame from base 1. From the germline V gene (reference sequence), CDR1 is SEHNR and CDR2 is FQNEAQ. The library was prepared using the immunoSEQ multiplex PCR assay. The multiplex PCR relied on a mix of 60 forward primers for TCR Vbeta segments and 13 reverse primers for TCR Jbeta segments. The CDR3 region of rearranged TCR beta genes was amplified from genomic DNA with a multiplex PCR assay. The Illumina HiSeq System was used to sequence the amplified TCR beta libraries as 87-base-pair reads. The study's own analysis went as follows. A later analysis counted about 80 million unique TCR beta chains across the 550 to 800 repertoires, and 10 million to 12 million of these chains were shared by at least two donors. Raw reads were error-corrected and collapsed into unique sequences by a nearest-neighbor algorithm in which closely related sequences were merged to remove PCR and sequencing errors. V, D and J gene segments were assigned by aligning CDR3 sequences to IMGT reference sequences. Each retained sequence needed at least a six-nucleotide match to both a V gene segment and a J gene segment. A rearrangement was called productive if the CDR3 had no stop codons and remained in frame with V and J, and every other rearrangement was called non-productive. Following IMGT convention, CDR3 was defined as the stretch from the second conserved V-encoded cysteine up to the conserved J-encoded phenylalanine. Sequences without an unambiguous match to a single V gene segment were excluded from the earlier analysis of 587 of the donors. In an earlier analysis of 587 of the donors, V segments were called functional above 56.7% productive rearrangements and were called segregating when the between-donor standard deviation exceeded 5%. A statistical classification framework was developed to diagnose cytomegalovirus status using the catalog of TCR beta chain sequences. In a later analysis, V and J genes were assigned by comparing TCR nucleotide sequences against IMGT/GENE-DB human TR gene sequences. The TCRdist pipeline was used in a later analysis to assign CDR3 sequences and most-parsimonious VDJ recombination scenarios. A later analysis defined each TCR beta chain by its CDR3 amino acid sequence plus V-gene family, and excluded reads lacking a unique V-gene family. To address suspected cross-contamination and a sequencing artifact, a later analysis removed roughly 580 highly shared, low-generation-probability nucleotide sequences. In a later analysis, a clonal expansion index for each public chain was calculated from normalized within-repertoire ranks of inferred template counts. In a later analysis, generation probabilities were computed using a VDJ recombination model fitted to out-of-frame rearrangements, and the results were checked against IGoR. A later analysis scored TCR-TCR, TCR-HLA and TCR-CMV co-occurrence with hypergeometric tests, applying a repertoire-size bias correction to TCR pairs. To estimate false discovery rates, a later analysis permuted the HLA or CMV assignments 20 times. In a later analysis, co-occurring TCRs were grouped using DBSCAN, with TCRdist sequence similarity added in when clustering inside HLA-allele-positive subsets. For co-occurrence clustering, repertoires with fewer than 30,000 or more than 120,000 public chains were excluded, along with about five repertoires with anomalous nucleotide sharing. TCRdb's version of the immuneACCESS table is confined to in-frame rearrangements and falls short of the full clone set. An unresolved V gene accounts for under half of the shortfall where checked; the remainder is of unknown origin. D and trimming were read from the DNA, whereas the V and J calls and clone size are those reported in that table. In this sample the table shows approximately 150,000 clones, roughly 87% of which occur a single time. Around 6.1% of the sample is taken by the ten largest.

The cohort was made up of approximately 700 healthy bone marrow donors. At the time of sampling, all cohort members were nominally healthy, though unrecorded immune exposures were likely present. The donor tested CMV seropositive, placing the donor among the 289 seropositive members of the cohort. A peripheral blood sample was collected from each donor, and TCR beta sequencing was performed on peripheral blood mononuclear cells. Genomic DNA was extracted from the blood cell samples with the Qiagen DNeasy Blood Extraction Kit. Results the study describes overall, beyond this receptor: When HLA alleles, especially DR and DQ, strongly co-occurred, TCR associations were difficult to assign to individual alleles. A later analysis reported that several top co-occurrence clusters appeared linked to parvovirus B19, influenza, CMV and Epstein-Barr virus. In vitro tests confirmed that a few of the cytomegalovirus-associated TCR beta chains recognize cytomegalovirus antigens. The presence/absence analyses assumed that sequencing depth was roughly uniform across donors, and that assumption may not be true. A further reported finding was that TCR beta sequences accurately predicted the HLA-A and HLA-B alleles for most subjects in the first cohort. The sequencing pipeline was judged likely to have produced a cluster of highly shared sequence variants as a technical artifact. At a false discovery rate of 0.05, a later analysis linked fewer than 20,000 TCR beta sequences to specific HLA alleles. The classifier was reported to diagnose cytomegalovirus status with high specificity and sensitivity in both the original cohort and the validation cohort. An association between a missense DCLRE1C variant and V-gene and J-gene trimming of TCR beta chains was found in a later genetic analysis and replicated in an independent cohort. According to a later analysis, most CMV-associated TCR beta chains appeared to be HLA-restricted, and the HLA associations seemed to be driven largely by CMV exposure. For the cohort, immune exposure information was limited to CMV serostatus. Linkage disequilibrium might explain the correlated functional status among segregating V segments, but an unknown experimental factor could not be excluded. The study listed 150 to 200 TCR beta chains as associated with cytomegalovirus. Compared with equally common non-associated chains, HLA-associated TCR beta chains in a later analysis were more clonally expanded and had lower generation probabilities. According to a later genetic analysis, donors in an Asian-associated ancestry cluster had fewer N-insertions in productive TCRs than the roughly 670-donor mean. The authors suggested that the approach could potentially be generalized to other disease states and immunological phenotypes. In this cohort, only TCR beta chains were sequenced, and detectable features were limited by the absence of alpha or paired-chain data. An earlier analysis of around 600 of the donors showed that most TCR beta V segments appeared in productive rearrangements either about 90% or about 30% of the time, which broadly matched IMGT annotations. In a later analysis, the rate of TCR association differed among HLA loci, with DRB1 alleles having the most associated TCRs and HLA-C alleles having the fewest. Because HLA typing was unavailable for some donors at each locus, only the typed subset was used in association tests. Seventeen rarely observed V segments, including chromosome 9 orphons, were excluded from the earlier analysis of a few hundred of the donors because counts were too low. Most TCR sequences were seen in very few donors, while some public TCRs were found in many individuals. Because the 87-base-pair reads could not distinguish some IMGT-functional V segments, including TRBV6-2 and TRBV6-3, those segments were excluded.

Recombination joined TRBV7-9 with TRBJ2-3, and TRBD2 may be the D gene, going by 6 matching bases. The sequenced sample was PBMCs. This receptor was taken from a man under 40 in good health and CMV-seropositive. For the CDR3, the sequence is CSSSPRGVDTQYF. The DNA sequence is as follows: TGTTCCAGCAGCCCGCGGGGCGTGGATACGCAGTATTTT.